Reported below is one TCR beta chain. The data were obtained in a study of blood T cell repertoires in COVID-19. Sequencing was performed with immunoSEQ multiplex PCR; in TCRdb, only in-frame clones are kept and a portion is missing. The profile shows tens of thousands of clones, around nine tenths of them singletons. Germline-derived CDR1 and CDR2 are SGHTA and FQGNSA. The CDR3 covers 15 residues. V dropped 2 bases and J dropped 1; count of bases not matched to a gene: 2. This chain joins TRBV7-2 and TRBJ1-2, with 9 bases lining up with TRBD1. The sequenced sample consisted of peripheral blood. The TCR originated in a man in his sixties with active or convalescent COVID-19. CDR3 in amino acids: CASSLTGGDNYGYTF. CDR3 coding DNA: TGTGCCAGCAGCTTAACAGGGGGCGATAACTATGGCTACACCTTC.